These T cell receptor beta chains were read from a single sample in a study of cytomegalovirus exposure and HLA in healthy donors. Some clones are missing from TCRdb's copy, which holds only in-frame ones; the method was immunoSEQ multiplex PCR. Among approximately 270,000 clones listed, about 88% were seen once. Material for sequencing was PBMCs. These receptors all stem from a young man in good health and CMV-seropositive. Each CDR3 is given with its conserved first and last residue. A D gene is named only where the DNA matches it firmly. Expanded clones get a size class; other rows say once, few or many, or leave the size out.

cdr3_aa,cdr3_nt,j_call,clone_size,cdr3_length,d_call,v_call
CASSDTGNTIYF,TGCGCCAGCAGTGATACTGGAAACACCATATATTTT,TRBJ1-3,.,12,.,TRBV10-2
CASSLGTAIYEQYF,TGTGCCAGCAGCCTAGGGACGGCAATCTACGAGCAGTACTTC,TRBJ2-7,.,14,.,TRBV28
CASTGFAGYEQYF,TGTGCCAGCACCGGCTTCGCAGGCTACGAGCAGTACTTC,TRBJ2-7,.,13,.,TRBV27
CASSQDRGGVGYTF,TGCGCCAGCAGCCAAGATCGGGGAGGGGTTGGCTACACCTTC,TRBJ1-2,.,14,.,TRBV4-3
CSVHMGVLTEAFF,TGCAGCGTTCATATGGGGGTCCTCACTGAAGCTTTCTTT,TRBJ1-1,.,13,.,TRBV29-1
CASSYSGTYSYEQYF,TGTGCCAGCAGTTACTCCGGGACATATTCCTACGAGCAGTACTTC,TRBJ2-7,.,15,.,TRBV6-5
CASTGSNYGYTF,TGTGCCAGTACTGGGTCCAACTATGGCTACACCTTC,TRBJ1-2,.,12,.,TRBV19
CASSLAGVSYEQYF,TGTGCCAGTAGTCTAGCGGGAGTCTCCTACGAGCAGTACTTC,TRBJ2-7,few,14,TRBD2,TRBV19
CASSQGGRDIHQPQHF,TGCGCCAGCAGCCAAGGGGGCCGGGACATCCATCAGCCCCAGCATTTT,TRBJ1-5,.,16,.,TRBV4-1
CASSAQLAGFYEQYF,TGTGCCAGCAGCGCCCAACTAGCGGGATTTTACGAGCAGTACTTC,TRBJ2-7,.,15,TRBD2,TRBV4-2
CASYTGPRGTDTQYF,TGTGCCAGCTACACCGGGCCGAGGGGCACAGATACGCAGTATTTT,TRBJ2-3,few,15,.,TRBV2
CASRPGQNPSTDTQYF,TGCGCCAGCAGACCCGGACAAAATCCTAGCACAGATACGCAGTATTTT,TRBJ2-3,.,16,.,TRBV5-1
CASSTTGAGELFF,TGTGCCAGCAGTACGACAGGGGCCGGGGAGCTGTTTTTT,TRBJ2-2,.,13,TRBD1,TRBV27
CASSPPGLSRGSYEQYF,TGTGCCAGCTCACCTCCCGGTTTATCCAGGGGCTCCTACGAGCAGTACTTC,TRBJ2-7,.,17,.,TRBV18
CASKAIAYTDTQYF,TGTGCCAGCAAGGCGATAGCGTACACAGATACGCAGTATTTT,TRBJ2-3,.,14,.,TRBV9
CAWSGQGRFGYTF,TGTGCCTGGAGTGGGCAGGGTCGTTTTGGCTACACCTTC,TRBJ1-2,once,13,.,TRBV30
CASSWTGGNEKLFF,TGCGCCAGCAGTTGGACAGGGGGTAATGAAAAACTGTTTTTT,TRBJ1-4,.,14,TRBD1,TRBV5-1
CASSTGGFF,TGTGCCAGCAGCACAGGGGGTTTCTTT,TRBJ1-1,.,9,TRBD1,TRBV7-9
CASSVGEHYGYTF,TGTGCCAGCAGCGTAGGGGAGCACTATGGCTACACCTTC,TRBJ1-2,.,13,.,TRBV9
CASSPSQYGYTF,TGTGCCAGCAGCCCGAGCCAGTATGGCTACACCTTC,TRBJ1-2,.,12,.,TRBV7-9
CASSLAGLQPYEQYF,TGTGCCAGCAGCTTAGCGGGATTACAGCCCTACGAGCAGTACTTC,TRBJ2-7,.,15,.,TRBV7-8
CASSPGQAERYTF,TGTGCCAGCAGCCCGGGACAGGCCGAGCGCTACACCTTC,TRBJ1-2,.,13,TRBD1,TRBV7-9
CAISERDYEQYF,TGTGCCATCAGTGAACGAGATTACGAGCAGTACTTC,TRBJ2-7,.,12,.,TRBV10-3
CASGTRQSSYNEQFF,TGTGCCAGCGGGACTAGACAGAGCTCCTACAATGAGCAGTTCTTC,TRBJ2-1,.,15,TRBD2,TRBV6-1
CASSPYPGRQYEQYF,TGTGCCAGCAGTCCGTATCCGGGACGGCAGTACGAGCAGTACTTC,TRBJ2-7,.,15,.,TRBV27
CASIPVGGRTEAFF,TGTGCCAGCATCCCCGTCGGGGGAAGGACTGAAGCTTTCTTT,TRBJ1-1,.,14,.,TRBV6-6
CASSRPGLADNEQFF,TGCGCCAGCAGCCGGCCGGGACTAGCGGACAATGAGCAGTTCTTC,TRBJ2-1,.,15,TRBD2,TRBV4-1
CASSYVEDEQYF,TGTGCCAGCAGTTATGTGGAGGACGAGCAGTACTTC,TRBJ2-7,.,12,.,TRBV2
CASSEGGGLTEAFF,TGTGCCAGCAGTGAGGGAGGGGGGTTAACTGAAGCTTTCTTT,TRBJ1-1,.,14,.,TRBV6-1
CASSRTVENYGYTF,TGTGCCAGCAGTCGGACAGTAGAGAACTATGGCTACACCTTC,TRBJ1-2,.,14,.,TRBV6-1
CASSEYREGYNEQFF,TGTGCCAGCAGTGAATACCGGGAGGGGTACAATGAGCAGTTCTTC,TRBJ2-1,.,15,TRBD2,TRBV25-1
CASSRTDRGLGQPQHF,TGTGCCAGCAGCCGGACGGACAGGGGGCTAGGACAGCCCCAGCATTTT,TRBJ1-5,.,16,TRBD1,TRBV7-8
CAWSVVPGMRETQYF,TGTGCCTGGAGTGTAGTCCCGGGGATGCGAGAGACCCAGTACTTC,TRBJ2-5,.,15,.,TRBV30
CASSLFLRESKDTQYF,TGTGCCAGCAGTCTTTTTTTAAGGGAATCAAAAGATACGCAGTATTTT,TRBJ2-3,.,16,.,TRBV28
CASGLHPGAGETQYF,TGTGCTAGTGGTTTACATCCGGGAGCGGGGGAGACCCAGTACTTC,TRBJ2-5,.,15,TRBD2,TRBV12-5
CASSPLKAGGGETQYF,TGCGCCAGCAGCCCCCTCAAAGCGGGAGGAGGAGAGACCCAGTACTTC,TRBJ2-5,.,16,TRBD2,TRBV4-1
CASSLGASFDEQFF,TGCGCCAGCAGCTTGGGGGCTAGTTTTGATGAGCAGTTCTTC,TRBJ2-1,.,14,.,TRBV5-1
CASSLEYLEGEQYF,TGTGCCAGCAGCTTAGAGTATCTAGAGGGCGAGCAGTACTTC,TRBJ2-7,.,14,.,TRBV7-9
CASSSGLAGVDTQYF,TGTGCCAGCAGCTCGGGACTAGCGGGCGTAGATACGCAGTATTTT,TRBJ2-3,.,15,TRBD2,TRBV7-3
CASSSRRRSYNEQFF,TGTGCCAGCAGCTCGAGAAGGAGATCCTACAATGAGCAGTTCTTC,TRBJ2-1,.,15,.,TRBV11-2
CASSQVRKLFF,TGCGCCAGCAGCCAAGTACGAAAACTGTTTTTT,TRBJ1-4,.,11,.,TRBV4-1
CASRARAPETQYF,TGTGCCAGTAGGGCCAGGGCCCCAGAGACCCAGTACTTC,TRBJ2-5,.,13,.,TRBV19
CASSSTGNEKLFF,TGTGCCAGCAGTTCGACAGGGAATGAAAAACTGTTTTTT,TRBJ1-4,.,13,TRBD1,TRBV7-9
CASSSGTGRDYGYTF,TGTGCCAGCAGCTCTGGGACAGGGAGGGACTATGGCTACACCTTC,TRBJ1-2,few,15,TRBD1,TRBV28
CASSYGGGNQPQHF,TGTGCCAGCAGTTACGGGGGCGGCAATCAGCCCCAGCATTTT,TRBJ1-5,.,14,.,TRBV6-5
CASSEGTSLGPYYEQYF,TGTGCCAGCAGTGAAGGGACTAGCTTGGGGCCTTACTACGAGCAGTACTTC,TRBJ2-7,.,17,TRBD2,TRBV6-1
CASSKKTRTSYEQYF,TGTGCCAGCAGCAAGAAGACCCGGACCTCCTACGAGCAGTACTTC,TRBJ2-7,.,15,.,TRBV21-1
CASSQEGTRGYEQYF,TGCGCCAGCAGCCAAGAAGGGACCCGAGGCTACGAGCAGTACTTC,TRBJ2-7,.,15,.,TRBV4-1
CASSSGNEQFF,TGTGCCAGCAGTAGTGGCAATGAGCAGTTCTTC,TRBJ2-1,.,11,.,TRBV27
CSELTGADTQYF,TGCAGCGAGCTAACGGGAGCTGATACGCAGTATTTT,TRBJ2-3,.,12,.,TRBV29-1